This T cell receptor (beta chain) derives from a study of monozygotic twins with cystic fibrosis. Findings of the study overall: Unrelated CF individuals shared fewer identical clonotypes than monozygotic CF twins. In 13 of 16 pairs, V gene usage was closest to the co-twin's.

Note on this clone: Its target is not known.

The germline gives CDR1 SGHTA, CDR2 FQGNSA. With 5 bases removed from V and 1 base from J, the gap between germline ends came to 14 bases. This CDR3 has 15 amino acids. Clones were sequenced by immunoSEQ multiplex PCR, and TCRdb holds only the in-frame ones, with some missing. The repertoire holds 32,000 or so clones, with approximately 92% as singletons. The receptor was isolated from a girl aged 2 to 9 with cystic fibrosis. Sequenced: blood. The chain is built from TRBV7-2 and TRBJ1-1; TRBD1 might be the D (6 bases). The CDR3 here is CASSRVTGPNTEAFF. Written as DNA, the CDR3 is TGTGCCAGCAGCAGAGTGACAGGACCGAACACTGAAGCTTTCTTT.